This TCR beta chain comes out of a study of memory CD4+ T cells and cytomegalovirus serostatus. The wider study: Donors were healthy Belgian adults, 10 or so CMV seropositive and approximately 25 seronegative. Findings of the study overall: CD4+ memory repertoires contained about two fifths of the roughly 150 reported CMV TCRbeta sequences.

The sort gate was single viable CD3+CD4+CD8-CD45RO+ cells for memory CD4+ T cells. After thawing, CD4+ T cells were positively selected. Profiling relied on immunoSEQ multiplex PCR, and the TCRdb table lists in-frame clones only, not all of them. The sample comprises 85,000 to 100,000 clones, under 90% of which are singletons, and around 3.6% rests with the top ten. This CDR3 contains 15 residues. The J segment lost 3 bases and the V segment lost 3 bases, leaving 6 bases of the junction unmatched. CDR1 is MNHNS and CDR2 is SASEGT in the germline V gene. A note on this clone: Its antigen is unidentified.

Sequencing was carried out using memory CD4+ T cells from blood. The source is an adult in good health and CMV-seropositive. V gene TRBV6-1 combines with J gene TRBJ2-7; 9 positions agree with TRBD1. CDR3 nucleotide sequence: TGTGCCAGCAGTGAGGGGGACAGGGTCCTCTACGAGCAGTACTTC. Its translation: CASSEGDRVLYEQYF.